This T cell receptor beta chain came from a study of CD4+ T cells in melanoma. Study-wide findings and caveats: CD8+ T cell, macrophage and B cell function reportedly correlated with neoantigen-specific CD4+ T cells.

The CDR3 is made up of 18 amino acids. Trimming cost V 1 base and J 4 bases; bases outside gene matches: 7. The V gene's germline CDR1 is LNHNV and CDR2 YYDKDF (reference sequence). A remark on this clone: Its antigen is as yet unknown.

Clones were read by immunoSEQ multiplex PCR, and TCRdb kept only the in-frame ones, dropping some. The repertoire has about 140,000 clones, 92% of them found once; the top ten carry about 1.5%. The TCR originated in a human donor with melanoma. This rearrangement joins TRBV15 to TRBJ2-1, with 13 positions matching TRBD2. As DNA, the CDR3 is TGTGCCACCAGCAGAGTCCGCATACTAGCGGGGGGGTACAATGAGCAGTTCTTC. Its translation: CATSRVRILAGGYNEQFF. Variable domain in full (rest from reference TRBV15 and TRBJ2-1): DAMVIQNPRYQVTQFGKPVTLSCSQTLNHNVMYWYQQKSSQAPKLLFHYYDKDFNNEADTPDNFQSRRPNTSFCFLDIRSPGLGDTAMYLCATSRVRILAGGYNEQFFGPGTRLTVL.